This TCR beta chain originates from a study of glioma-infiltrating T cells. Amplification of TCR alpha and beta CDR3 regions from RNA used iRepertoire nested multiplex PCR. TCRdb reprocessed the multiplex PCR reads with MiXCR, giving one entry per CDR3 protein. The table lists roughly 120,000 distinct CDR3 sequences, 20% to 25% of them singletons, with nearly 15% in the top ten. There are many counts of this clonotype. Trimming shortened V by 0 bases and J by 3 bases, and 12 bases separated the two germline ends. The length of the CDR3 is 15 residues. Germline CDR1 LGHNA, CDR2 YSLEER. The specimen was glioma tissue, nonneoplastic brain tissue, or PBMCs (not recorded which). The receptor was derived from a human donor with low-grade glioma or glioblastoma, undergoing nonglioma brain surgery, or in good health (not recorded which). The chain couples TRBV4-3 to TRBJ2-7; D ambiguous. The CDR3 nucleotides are TGCGCCAGCAGCCAAGATGGCCAGGCATACTACGAGCAGTACTTC. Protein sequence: CASSQDGQAYYEQYF.